This TCR beta chain was obtained from a study of cytomegalovirus exposure and HLA in healthy donors. General study results and limits: No immune exposure information besides CMV serostatus was available. Most CMV-associated TCR beta chains were later found to appear HLA-restricted. In an earlier analysis, about 87% or about 30%: the productive usage of most TCR beta V segments.

Germline V gives CDR1 MNHEY, CDR2 SMNVEV (reference sequence). The CDR3 covers 14 residues. V lost 6 bases, J lost 3 bases, and 5 bases stayed unmatched. The PCR used 60 Vbeta and 13 Jbeta primers. Sequencing used immunoSEQ multiplex PCR; TCRdb keeps in-frame clones, though not all of them. Among roughly 120,000 clones, roughly four fifths were seen once, and the ten largest hold around 10%. Unrecorded immune exposures were likely, despite nominal health at sampling. In the case of this clone: Its matching antigen is unknown.

This receptor was taken from a male donor in good health and CMV-seropositive. Sequenced input: PBMCs. The chain joins TRBV27 to TRBJ2-3; TRBD2 matches 8 bases. CDR3: CASRPGLETDTQYF. Written as DNA, the CDR3 is TGTGCCAGCAGGCCGGGACTAGAGACAGATACGCAGTATTTT.